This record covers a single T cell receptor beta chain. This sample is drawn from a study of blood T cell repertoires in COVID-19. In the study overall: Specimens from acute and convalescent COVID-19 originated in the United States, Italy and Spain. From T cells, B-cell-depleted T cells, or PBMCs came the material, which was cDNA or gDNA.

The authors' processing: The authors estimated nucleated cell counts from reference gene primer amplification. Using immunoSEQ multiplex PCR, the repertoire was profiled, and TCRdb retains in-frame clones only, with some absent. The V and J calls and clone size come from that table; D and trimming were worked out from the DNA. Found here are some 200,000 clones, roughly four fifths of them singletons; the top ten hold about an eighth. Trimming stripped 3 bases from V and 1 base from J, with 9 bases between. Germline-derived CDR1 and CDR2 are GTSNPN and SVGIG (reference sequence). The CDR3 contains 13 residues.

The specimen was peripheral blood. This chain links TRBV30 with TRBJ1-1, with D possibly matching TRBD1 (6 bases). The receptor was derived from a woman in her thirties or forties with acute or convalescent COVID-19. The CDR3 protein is CAWRGGPNTEAFF. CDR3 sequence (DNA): TGTGCCTGGAGGGGGGGGCCGAACACTGAAGCTTTCTTT.